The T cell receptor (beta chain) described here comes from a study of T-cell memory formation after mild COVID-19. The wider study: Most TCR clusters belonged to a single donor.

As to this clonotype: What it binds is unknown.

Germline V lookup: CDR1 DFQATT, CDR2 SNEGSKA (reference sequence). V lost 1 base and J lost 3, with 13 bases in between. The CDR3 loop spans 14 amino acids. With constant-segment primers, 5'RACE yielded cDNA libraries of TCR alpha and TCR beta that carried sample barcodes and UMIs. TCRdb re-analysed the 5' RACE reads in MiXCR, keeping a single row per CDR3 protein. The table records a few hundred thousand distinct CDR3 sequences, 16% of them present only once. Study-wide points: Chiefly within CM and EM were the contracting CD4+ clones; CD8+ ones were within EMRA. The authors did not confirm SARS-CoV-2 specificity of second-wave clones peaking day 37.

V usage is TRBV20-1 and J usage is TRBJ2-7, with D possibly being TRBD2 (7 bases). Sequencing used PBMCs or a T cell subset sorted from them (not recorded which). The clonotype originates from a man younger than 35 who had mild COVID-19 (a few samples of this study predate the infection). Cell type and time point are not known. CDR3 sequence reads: CSARGGRGVYEQYF. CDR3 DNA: TGCAGTGCTAGAGGAGGGAGGGGGGTCTACGAGCAGTACTTC.